The source of this T cell receptor (beta chain) is a study of vaccination and CD4 T cells after COVID-19 (dated by TCRdb to the early 2020s). As for the study more broadly: Six males and four females were included in the convalescent cohort, with two Hispanic individuals, seven Caucasians, two Asians and one multiracial person represented. Participants got two doses of the Pfizer-BioNTech BNT162b2 vaccine (n=8) or two doses of the Moderna mRNA-1273 vaccine (n=2). Post-COVID blood samples from convalescent patients were collected a median of approximately 93 days after diagnosis, with a range of 35 to 161 days. Post-vaccine blood samples were taken a median of roughly 72 days after the second vaccine dose, with a range of roughly 13 to 250 days. Culture stimuli were overlapping spike peptide pools from SARS-CoV-2 and from the common cold coronaviruses HCoV-NL63, HCoV-OC43 and HCoV-229E. Control cultures received a CEFX viral epitope pool as the positive control, an HIV-1 Nef peptide pool as the negative control, or no peptide. The spike-specific CD4+ TCR repertoire was compared before and after mRNA vaccination in about nine COVID-19 convalescent patients and a handful of infection-naive healthy vaccine recipients. Memory CD4+ T cell crossreactivity between SARS-CoV-2 and common cold coronavirus spike proteins was assessed at the TCR clonotype level in an earlier paper using these donors. Study-level results and caveats: In convalescent patients, a median around 90% of post-vaccine SARS-CoV-2-reactive clones were detected only after vaccination, suggesting vaccine-specific priming. The study included relatively few convalescent patients and did not analyze early timepoints after natural infection. The median number of SARS-CoV-2-reactive clonotypes rose from 20 to 25 after infection to a few dozen after vaccination, but the change was not significant. Of the vaccine-specific clones in convalescent patients, 304 of 307, or nearly all, reacted only to SARS-CoV-2 spike and did not cross-react with common cold coronaviruses.

The CDR3, from cysteine to phenylalanine, totals 16 residues. Left in the record is the CDR3 DNA by itself, 48 bases read in frame from the first base. Per the germline V gene (reference sequence), MNHEY is the CDR1 and SMNVEV is the CDR2. After removal of 2 bases from V and 5 bases from J, the junction retains 6 bases not matched to a gene. Library generation was performed with PCR. DNA from cultured CD4+ T cells underwent TCR sequencing with the Oncomine TCR Beta short-read assay at the Johns Hopkins FTIC core. The QIAamp micro DNA kit was used to extract genomic DNA from the cultured CD4+ T cells. The Oncomine TCR Beta libraries from cultured CD4+ T cells were pooled using unique dual indexes and then sequenced on an Illumina iSeq 100. As for how the authors treated the data: Non-productive sequences were filtered out, and CDR3s that did not start with C, did not end with F or W, or were shorter than 7 amino acids were discarded. Antigen-specific clonotypes were identified using the MANAFEST web application through comparison of peptide-stimulated wells with reference and other culture wells. An FDR below 0.05, an odds ratio above 5, and a productive frequency above 0.1% in at least two of three replicate wells were required for clones to be considered positive. Clonotypes that were significantly expanded in both SARS-CoV-2 spike wells and at least one common cold coronavirus spike condition were defined as cross-reactive. Similarity between CDR3 sequences was evaluated in R version 3.6.1 using Levenshtein distances (stringdist) and unrooted phylogenetic trees (ape). TCRdb redid the processing of the public reads, applying fastp at Q25 and MiXCR, and retained in-frame beta chains. Entries are consolidated by CDR3 protein sequence, retaining the most common genes and DNA. TCRdb's processing, not the authors', yielded these V and J calls. In this sample the table shows around 2,600 distinct CDR3 sequences, 27% of which occur a single time. In total, the top ten clones hold 41% of the sample.

In light of the paper, this sample's treatment or condition label describes: roughly 11-day PBMC culture with coronavirus spike peptide pools or control peptides (ViraFEST assay). CD4+ T cells from unexposed donors were collected before the COVID-19 pandemic (2011-2018). To expand antigen-specific T cells with peptide pools and then pick out the expanded clonotypes through TCR sequencing, the study relied on the ViraFEST assay. PBMCs were cultured at under 2.5 million per well in IMDM supplemented with approximately 5.4% human AB serum and approximately 10 IU/ml IL-2, with roughly 10 ug/ml peptide pools added. Half of the culture medium was replaced with fresh IL-2-containing medium on days 3 and 7. CD4+ T cells were isolated after approximately eleven days of culture through negative selection using the EasySep CD4+ T cell isolation kit. As far as cell numbers permitted, CD4+ T cells from unexposed donors were tested for reactivity against SARS-CoV-2 S and N as well as four spike pools from common cold coronaviruses. PBMCs were separated from whole blood using Ficoll-Paque Plus gradient centrifugation and then either used fresh or cryopreserved at -140C. Culture conditions were generally each tested in triplicate wells. The leukapheresis product used for the unexposed donors was purchased from a commercial source.

Concerning this clonotype itself: There is no known antigen for this receptor. No base quality information exists; no much larger clone differs at one position.

This receptor was identified in a human donor in good health. Sequenced input: CD4+ T cells from blood, cultured in vitro. The chain couples TRBV27 to TRBJ2-3, and 11 junction bases match TRBD2. CDR3 reads: CASSLHSGRAEDTQYF. The DNA sequence is TGTGCCAGCAGTTTACATAGCGGGAGGGCCGAAGATACGCAGTATTTT.